One sample yielded the 26 T cell receptor beta chains listed below, sequenced in a study of cytomegalovirus exposure and HLA in healthy donors. Researchers ran the PCR with 60 Vbeta and 13 Jbeta primers. Some clones are missing from TCRdb's copy, which holds only in-frame ones; the method was immunoSEQ multiplex PCR. The repertoire has about 140,000 clones, about 79% of them found once; the top ten carry 2.5%. Sequences were obtained from PBMCs. Every receptor here comes from a male donor in good health and CMV-seronegative.

This clone was counted once. The chain is built from TRBV7-9 and TRBJ2-7, with 8 bases lining up with TRBD2. Germline assignment: CDR1 SEHNR and CDR2 FQNEAQ (reference sequence). This CDR3 contains 15 residues. V lost 7 bases and J lost 1; bases outside the gene matches: 9. CDR3 sequence: CASTEGGTSSYEQYF. CDR3 DNA: TGTGCCAGCACCGAGGGGGGGACTAGTTCCTACGAGCAGTACTTC.

This clone was picked up a small number of times. The chain uses TRBV7-9 and TRBJ1-5; a weak D match, TRBD1 (6 bases). Germline values: CDR1 SEHNR, CDR2 FQNEAQ (reference sequence). Trimming removed 11 bases at V and 6 bases at J, with 14 bases between. The CDR3 sequence is 12 residues long. CDR3 DNA sequence: TGTGCCGAACAGGGAAAATTTCAGCCCCAGCATTTT. The encoded protein is CAEQGKFQPQHF.

The chain combines TRBV27 with TRBJ2-1; no reliable D call. Trimming cost V 6 bases and J 15 bases, with 9 bases left between them. CDR3 length: 9 residues. Per germline, CDR1 MNHEY and CDR2 SMNVEV (reference sequence). The CDR3, as DNA: TGTGCCAGCAGCACACGTCTGTTCTTC. Its translation: CASSTRLFF.

The V call is TRBV19, the J call TRBJ2-7; 8 positions agree with TRBD1. The CDR3 is 13 amino acids. V dropped 6 bases and J dropped 6; count of bases not matched to a gene: 7. CDR1 LNHDA and CDR2 SQIVND come from the germline V gene (reference sequence). The CDR3, as DNA: TGTGCCAGTAGCCAACAGGGGGACACCGAGCAGTACTTC. Protein sequence: CASSQQGDTEQYF.

V is TRBV6-5 and J is TRBJ1-2; TRBD1 aligns across 9 bases. The CDR3 extends over 13 amino acids. Germline values: CDR1 MNHEY, CDR2 SVGAGI. Trimming at V came to 4 bases and at J to 4 bases, leaving 1 base not matched to a gene. The CDR3 nucleotides are TGTGCCAGCAGTTCACAGGGGGCCTATGGCTACACCTTC. It yields the protein CASSSQGAYGYTF.

The chain employs TRBV11-3 and TRBJ2-1; the match to TRBD2 covers 8 bases. Germline-derived CDR1 and CDR2 are SGHNT and YENEEA. The CDR3 is 15 residues long. The ends lost 0 bases at V and 3 bases at J; junction bases unmatched: 1. CDR3 loop: CASSLDSGGYNEQFF. The CDR3 DNA sequence: TGTGCCAGCAGCTTAGACAGCGGGGGCTACAATGAGCAGTTCTTC. The full variable domain, in which reference TRBV11-3 and TRBJ2-1 provide the parts outside the CDR3, is EAGVVQSPRYKIIEKKQPVAFWCNPISGHNTLYWYLQNLGQGPELLIRYENEEAVDDSQLPKDRFSAERLKGVDSTLKIQPAELGDSAVYLCASSLDSGGYNEQFFGPGTRLTVL.

This clone has just one count. The genes are TRBV14 and TRBJ2-5, with TRBD1 matching 7 bases. The CDR3 totals 17 residues. V was pared by 4 bases and J by 5 bases, with 16 bases of the junction left unmatched. In germline, CDR1 is SGHDN, CDR2 FVKESK. DNA of the CDR3: TGTGCCAGCAGCCTCCTACAGGGACAGCTCCTGGGGGAGACCCAGTACTTC. Amino acids: CASSLLQGQLLGETQYF.

Only a few counts were recorded for this clone. The V and J genes are TRBV19 and TRBJ1-1; 10 nucleotides match TRBD1. The CDR3 consists of 13 residues. From germline, CDR1 is LNHDA and CDR2 SQIVND (reference sequence). V lost 11 bases and J lost 2; bases outside the gene matches: 5. CDR3 region: CAGTGAHNTEAFF. CDR3 nucleotides: TGTGCCGGGACAGGGGCGCATAACACTGAAGCTTTCTTT.

The V gene is TRBV4-3, the J gene TRBJ2-3; perhaps TRBD1 as D (5 bases). The CDR3 sequence is 22 residues long. Germline CDR1 LGHNA, CDR2 YSLEER. Trimming shortened V by 1 base and J by 0 bases, and 29 bases separated the two germline ends. This CDR3 is CASSQARFLMEGVASSTDTQYF. The CDR3 coding sequence is TGCGCCAGCAGCCAAGCTAGGTTCCTGATGGAAGGGGTAGCCTCTAGCACAGATACGCAGTATTTT.

V is TRBV11-2 and J is TRBJ1-5; no reliable D call. The V gene's germline CDR1 is SGHAT and CDR2 FQNNGV. The V gene lost 5 bases and the J gene lost 4 bases, with 9 bases spanning the gap. This CDR3 comprises 13 residues. CDR3 protein: CASSPTPNQPQHF. The CDR3 bases are TGTGCCAGCAGCCCCACTCCAAATCAGCCCCAGCATTTT.

The chain uses TRBV12-5 and TRBJ2-3; D gene ambiguous. V was clipped by 6 bases and J by 2 bases, with 6 bases between them. From germline, CDR1 is LGHNT and CDR2 FRNRAP. The CDR3 is 12 amino acids. The CDR3 DNA follows: TGTGCTAGTGGAGGAGACACAGATACGCAGTATTTT. Its protein is CASGGDTDTQYF.

J is TRBJ2-3 and V is TRBV30; no firm D call. Trimming removed 0 bases at V and 1 base at J, with 8 bases between. Per the germline V gene, CDR1 is GTSNPN and CDR2 is SVGIG (reference sequence). This CDR3 is built from 14 residues. CDR3: CAWSVLAGTDTQYF. CDR3 DNA: TGTGCCTGGAGTGTACTGGCGGGCACAGATACGCAGTATTTT.

This clone was seen many times. The rearrangement links TRBV6-4 to TRBJ2-1; D is uncertain. This CDR3 is built from 13 residues. CDR1 is MRHNA and CDR2 is SNTAGT in the germline V gene. V was trimmed by 6 bases and J by 5 bases, leaving 11 bases between them. The CDR3 here is CASSIGENNEQFF. The CDR3, as DNA: TGTGCCAGCAGCATAGGAGAGAACAATGAGCAGTTCTTC.

The rearrangement joins TRBV6-1 to TRBJ1-1, with 7 positions matching TRBD1. Germline V gene data show CDR1 as MNHNS and CDR2 as SASEGT. J lost 5 bases, V lost 6 bases, and 3 bases had no gene match. The CDR3 runs 12 residues. This CDR3 reads CASSLTGTEAFF. The CDR3 DNA reads TGTGCCAGCAGCCTGACAGGGACTGAAGCTTTCTTT.

This chain connects TRBV27 to TRBJ2-5; TRBD2 might be the D (5 bases). CDR1 and CDR2 (germline): MNHEY, SMNVEV (reference sequence). CDR3 length equals 16 residues. CDR3 sequence: CSPSPRDTRMKETQYF. CDR3 nucleotides: TGTAGCCCGTCCCCCCGGGATACGAGGATGAAAGAGACCCAGTACTTC.

The gene calls are TRBV4-3 and TRBJ2-7; 10 positions agree with TRBD2. Germline values: CDR1 LGHNA, CDR2 YSLEER. The junction had 3 bases not matched to a gene; V was cut back by 2 bases and J by 2 bases. The CDR3 totals 15 residues. This CDR3 reads CASSQLAGDPYEQYF. The CDR3 DNA reads TGCGCCAGCAGCCAACTAGCGGGAGACCCCTACGAGCAGTACTTC.

The V call is TRBV27, the J call TRBJ1-4; D unclear. Germline CDR1 and CDR2: MNHEY and SMNVEV (reference sequence). The germline V and J ends were trimmed by 3 bases and 8 bases, with 10 bases remaining between them. CDR3 size: 13 residues. In DNA, the CDR3 is TGTGCCAGCAGTTTCCCGCGAGGCGAAAAACTGTTTTTT. It specifies CASSFPRGEKLFF.

J is TRBJ2-3 and V is TRBV9; 7 bases align to TRBD2. Losses at the gene ends were 3 bases for V and 2 bases for J; bases not matched to a gene: 12. This CDR3 has 17 residues. Germline V gene lookup returns CDR1 SGDLS and CDR2 YYNGEE. CDR3 sequence: CASSAQSSGDLTDTQYF. CDR3 in DNA: TGTGCCAGCAGCGCCCAGTCTAGCGGCGATCTCACAGATACGCAGTATTTT.

This chain links TRBV5-4 with TRBJ2-1, with no clear D. The germline gives CDR1 SGHNT, CDR2 YYREEE (reference sequence). V lost 0 bases and J 10 bases, leaving 20 bases between the germline ends. The CDR3 has 16 amino acids. This CDR3 reads CASSLGQGVIPAEQFF. The CDR3 DNA reads as TGTGCCAGCAGCTTGGGGCAAGGAGTCATACCGGCCGAGCAGTTCTTC.

The gene calls are TRBV25-1 and TRBJ2-3; D might be TRBD2 (6 bases). Between the trimmed V and J ends, which lost 8 bases and 4 bases, there was a span of 13 bases. The CDR3 is 13 amino acids. Germline assignment: CDR1 MGHDK and CDR2 SYGVNS. CDR3 sequence reads: CASGGWGADTQYF. CDR3 sequence (DNA): TGTGCCAGCGGAGGGTGGGGTGCAGATACGCAGTATTTT.

The sample holds a few counts of this clone. The chain has TRBV11-2 and TRBJ2-7; D gene ambiguous. CDR3 length: 14 amino acids. V lost 0 bases to trimming and J lost 3 bases, with 9 bases between them. CDR1 and CDR2 from the germline V gene are SGHAT and FQNNGV. The CDR3 is CASSLDDSNYEQYF. The CDR3 DNA is TGTGCCAGCAGCTTAGACGACTCCAACTACGAGCAGTACTTC.

V gene TRBV5-6 combines with J gene TRBJ2-5; 14 nucleotides match TRBD2. TRBJ2-7 matches the DNA end more closely, so the J call is doubtful. Germline V lookup: CDR1 SGHDT, CDR2 YYEEEE. CDR3 size: 16 residues. CDR3 nucleotides: TGTGCCAGCAGCTGGGGGACTAGCGGGAGATATTACGAGCAGTACTTC. Amino acids: CASSWGTSGRYYEQYF.

The gene calls are TRBV6-1 and TRBJ2-5; 7 bases match TRBD2. The V and J ends lost 8 bases and 2 bases, in that order; junction bases with no gene match: 11. The germline gives CDR1 MNHNS, CDR2 SASEGT. The CDR3 runs to 15 residues. The CDR3 loop reads CASAVSGTTQETQYF. The CDR3, as DNA: TGTGCCAGCGCCGTATCCGGGACTACACAAGAGACCCAGTACTTC.

The chain joins TRBV7-2 to TRBJ2-1, with 9 nucleotides matching TRBD2. The V gene's germline CDR1 is SGHTA and CDR2 FQGNSA. There are 15 residues in the CDR3. The ends lost 3 bases at V and 4 bases at J; junction bases unmatched: 4. The CDR3 sequence: CASSLGGRVYNEQFF. The CDR3 DNA sequence: TGTGCCAGCAGCTTGGGCGGGAGGGTGTACAATGAGCAGTTCTTC.

This clone occurred a few times. In DNA form, the CDR3 reads TGTGCCAGCAGCTCCCCCGGTAGCAATCAGCCCCAGCATTTT. This encodes CASSSPGSNQPQHF. The gene calls are TRBV7-9 and TRBJ1-5; D is undetermined. The CDR3 contains 14 residues. Trimming shortened V by 4 bases and J by 0 bases, and 7 bases separated the two germline ends. The V gene's germline CDR1 is SEHNR and CDR2 FQNEAQ (reference sequence).

The CDR3 bases are TGTGCCAGCAGTTACGGCGGGGATAACTATGGCTACACCTTC. It translates to CASSYGGDNYGYTF. This chain uses TRBV6-6 with TRBJ1-2; no reliable D call. The CDR3 totals 14 residues. V gave up 2 bases and J gave up 1 base, with 8 bases separating them. Germline CDR1 and CDR2: MNHNY and SVGAGI (reference sequence).